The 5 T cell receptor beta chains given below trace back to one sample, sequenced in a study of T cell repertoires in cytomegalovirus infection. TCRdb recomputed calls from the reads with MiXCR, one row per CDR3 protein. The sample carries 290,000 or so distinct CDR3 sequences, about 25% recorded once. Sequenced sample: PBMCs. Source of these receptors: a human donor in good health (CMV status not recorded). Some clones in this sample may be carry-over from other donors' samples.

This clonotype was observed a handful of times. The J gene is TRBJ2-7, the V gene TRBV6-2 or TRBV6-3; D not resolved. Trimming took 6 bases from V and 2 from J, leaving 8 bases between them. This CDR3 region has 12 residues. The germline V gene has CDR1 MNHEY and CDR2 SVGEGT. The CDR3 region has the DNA TGTGCCAGCAGAGGGAATACCTACGAGCAGTACTTC. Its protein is CASRGNTYEQYF.

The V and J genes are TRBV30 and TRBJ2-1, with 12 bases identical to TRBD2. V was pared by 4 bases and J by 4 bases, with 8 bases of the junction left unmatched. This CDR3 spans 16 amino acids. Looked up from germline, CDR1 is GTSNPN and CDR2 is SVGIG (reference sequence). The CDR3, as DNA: TGTGCCTGGAAGACTAGCGGGAGACCTGAATACAATGAGCAGTTCTTC. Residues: CAWKTSGRPEYNEQFF.

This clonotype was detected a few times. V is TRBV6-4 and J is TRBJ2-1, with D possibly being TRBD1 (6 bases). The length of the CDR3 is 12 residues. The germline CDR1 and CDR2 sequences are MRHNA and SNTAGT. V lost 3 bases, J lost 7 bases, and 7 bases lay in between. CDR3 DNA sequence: TGTGCCAGCAGTGAAGGACAGAATGAGCAGTTCTTC. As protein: CASSEGQNEQFF.

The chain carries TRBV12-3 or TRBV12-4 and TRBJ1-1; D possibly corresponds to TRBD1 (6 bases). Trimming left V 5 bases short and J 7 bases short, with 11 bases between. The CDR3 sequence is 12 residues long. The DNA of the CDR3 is TGTGCCAGCAGTGGGGGCCGGGTTGAAGCTTTCTTT. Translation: CASSGGRVEAFF.

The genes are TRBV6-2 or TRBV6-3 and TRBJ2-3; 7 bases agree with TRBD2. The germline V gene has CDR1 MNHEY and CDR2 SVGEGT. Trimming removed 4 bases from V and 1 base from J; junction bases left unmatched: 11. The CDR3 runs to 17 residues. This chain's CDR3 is CASSSAGDQTGTDTQYF. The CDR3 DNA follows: TGTGCCAGCAGTTCCGCGGGGGATCAAACGGGCACAGATACGCAGTATTTT.